These T cell receptor beta chains were read from a single sample in a study of blood T cells in healthy people across ages. TCRdb analysed the 5' RACE reads with MiXCR anew, one entry per CDR3 protein. The sample shows about 1.4 million distinct CDR3 sequences, almost 60% of them seen only once. Input material: blood. These receptors were obtained from a man between 18 and 29 years old in good health. Each CDR3 is given with its conserved first and last residue. D genes are given only for firm matches. Not all rows give a size; the values are once, few, many and, for expanded clones, a class.

V gene	CDR3 length	clone size	J gene	D gene	CDR3 DNA	CDR3 protein
TRBV29-1	13	few	TRBJ2-3	.	TGCAGCGTTGAGGGCAGGGTGACAGATACGCAGTATTTT	CSVEGRVTDTQYF
TRBV29-1	13	.	TRBJ1-1	.	TGCAGCGTTGTAGAGCAACAGGGAACTGAAGCTTTCTTT	CSVVEQQGTEAFF
TRBV5-1	13	.	TRBJ1-2	.	TGCGCCAGCGGGTTGAACACAAACTATGGCTACACCTTC	CASGLNTNYGYTF
TRBV12-3/TRBV12-4	16	few	TRBJ2-3	.	TGTGCCAGCAGTGTCCCCAGCCCCCTATACACAGATACGCAGTATTTT	CASSVPSPLYTDTQYF
TRBV28	16	.	TRBJ2-2	TRBD1	TGTGCCAGCAGCCAAGCCGGGACAGGGCACACCGGGGAGCTGTTTTTT	CASSQAGTGHTGELFF
TRBV27	19	few	TRBJ2-6	.	TGTGCCAGCAGTTTATCAGTTTGGGGGCCAGGCTCTGGGGCCAACGTCCTGACTTTC	CASSLSVWGPGSGANVLTF
TRBV25-1	15	.	TRBJ2-5	.	TGTGCCAGCAGTGAAGTAGGGCAGGGGCAAGAGACCCAGTACTTC	CASSEVGQGQETQYF
TRBV4-1	18	.	TRBJ1-2	TRBD1	TGCGCCAGCAGCCAAGATTCAGGGGGCGGATTTCCCATTTACGGCTACACCTTC	CASSQDSGGGFPIYGYTF
TRBV5-1	16	.	TRBJ2-3	TRBD2	TGCGCCAGCAGCTTGTGGTCTAGCGGGAGCACAGATACGCAGTATTTT	CASSLWSSGSTDTQYF
TRBV3-1	16	once	TRBJ2-7	TRBD2	TGTGCCAGCAGCGGCGGGGGAGGGGACTCCTACAATGAGCAGTACTTC	CASSGGGGDSYNEQYF
TRBV9	16	few	TRBJ2-1	.	TGTGCCAGCAGCGTAGTCGTAGGTCGGAACGGGGATGAGCAGTTCTTC	CASSVVVGRNGDEQFF
TRBV20-1	14	few	TRBJ2-7	TRBD2	TGCAGTGCTAACCGACTAGCGGGGGCCTACGAGCAGTACTTC	CSANRLAGAYEQYF
TRBV28	12	.	TRBJ2-7	.	TGTGGCGCGAGAGGGGGGTCCCACGAGCAGTACTTC	CGARGGSHEQYF
TRBV5-1	15	.	TRBJ2-7	.	TGCGCCAGCAGCTTGGGACAAGCTCTCAGCTCCGAGCAGTACTTC	CASSLGQALSSEQYF
TRBV4-3	15	few	TRBJ1-2	.	TGCGCCAGCAGCCAAGCCCGGGACGACGGCTATGGCTACACCTTC	CASSQARDDGYGYTF
TRBV6-1	15	.	TRBJ2-3	.	TGTGCCAGCAGTGAGTTTGTAGGGAGCGCAGATACGCAGTATTTT	CASSEFVGSADTQYF
TRBV20-1	13	.	TRBJ2-5	.	TGCAGTGCTAGTTACGGTTTCGGAGAGACCCAGTACTTC	CSASYGFGETQYF
TRBV10-3	17	few	TRBJ2-6	TRBD2	TGTGCCATCACAGCGGGACGGAGCCACTCTGGGGCCAACGTCCTGACTTTC	CAITAGRSHSGANVLTF
TRBV18	13	few	TRBJ1-4	.	TGTGCCAGCTCACCACAGGGGGGTGAAAAACTGTTTTTT	CASSPQGGEKLFF
TRBV3-1	15	few	TRBJ1-1	TRBD1	TGTGCCAGCAGCCAGGGACAGGGGAGACTTACTGAAGCTTTCTTT	CASSQGQGRLTEAFF
TRBV2	18	once	TRBJ2-6	TRBD1	TGTGCCAGCAGTCGAGACAGGGGCCTCACCTCTGGGGCCAACGTCCTGACTTTC	CASSRDRGLTSGANVLTF
TRBV10-1	14	.	TRBJ2-7	TRBD2	TGCGTCAGCAGTGTTTCTAGCGGGAACTACGAGCAGTACTTC	CVSSVSSGNYEQYF
TRBV6-2/TRBV6-3	16	.	TRBJ2-2	.	TGTGCCAGCAGTCTATCCGGGACACCAAACACCGGGGAGCTGTTTTTT	CASSLSGTPNTGELFF
TRBV7-9	12	.	TRBJ2-7	.	TGTGCCAGCAGCTACGGCTTGGACGAGCAGTACTTC	CASSYGLDEQYF
TRBV27	13	.	TRBJ1-2	.	TGTGCCAGCACGAGTAGGGGATCTGAAGGCTACACCTTC	CASTSRGSEGYTF
TRBV24-1	15	.	TRBJ2-5	TRBD1	TGTGCCACCAGTGATAGGACAGGGGGACAAGAGACCCAGTACTTC	CATSDRTGGQETQYF
TRBV14	15	.	TRBJ2-7	TRBD2	TGTGCCAGCAGCCTTTCTAGCGGGACTGACTACGAGCAGTACTTC	CASSLSSGTDYEQYF
TRBV27	17	.	TRBJ2-1	TRBD2	TGTGCCAGCAATTCAGCGGGGGGGCCACATCCCTACAATGAGCAGTTCTTC	CASNSAGGPHPYNEQFF
TRBV29-1	13	few	TRBJ2-7	TRBD2	TGCAGCGTCTCGGGCGGGAGGGCGTACGAGCAGTACTTC	CSVSGGRAYEQYF
TRBV2	14	.	TRBJ2-7	.	TGTGCCAGCAGTCCAACGACTCATTCCTACGAGCAGTACTTC	CASSPTTHSYEQYF
TRBV7-2	15	few	TRBJ1-6	.	TGTGCCAGCAGCTTAAGGTTGTCCTATAATTCACCCCTCCACTTT	CASSLRLSYNSPLHF
TRBV28	12	.	TRBJ1-1	.	TGTGCCACCCAGGGGTTTTCGGGTGAAGCTTTCTTT	CATQGFSGEAFF
TRBV29-1	13	.	TRBJ1-2	TRBD1	TGCAGCGTTCGGACAGGGAGTGACTATGGCTACACCTTC	CSVRTGSDYGYTF
TRBV4-1	14	few	TRBJ1-1	TRBD1	TGCGCCAGCAGCCAAACAGGGGGTTCAACTGAAGCTTTCTTT	CASSQTGGSTEAFF
TRBV7-6	14	once	TRBJ1-2	.	TGTGCCAGCAGCCCCCGGGCCGCGCTTTATGGCTACACCTTC	CASSPRAALYGYTF
TRBV29-1	12	.	TRBJ2-7	TRBD1	TGCAGCGTCAGACAGGGGGCGGGTGAGCAGTACTTC	CSVRQGAGEQYF
TRBV5-1	14	.	TRBJ2-4	TRBD2	TGCGCCAGCATCTTAAGCGGGGGCGAAAACATTCAGTACTTC	CASILSGGENIQYF
TRBV5-5	16	.	TRBJ1-1	.	TGTGCCAGCAGCTTGGATCTTATAGGGATGAACACTGAAGCTTTCTTT	CASSLDLIGMNTEAFF
TRBV12-3/TRBV12-4	15	.	TRBJ1-5	TRBD1	TGTGCCAGCAGGTTGTGGGACAGGGACAATCAGCCCCAGCATTTT	CASRLWDRDNQPQHF
TRBV4-1	15	few	TRBJ2-7	TRBD2	TGCGCCAGCAGCCAAGACTTGCGGGAGATGAACGAGCAGTACTTC	CASSQDLREMNEQYF
TRBV27	13	.	TRBJ2-5	TRBD1	TGTGCCAGCAGTTGGGACAGGGAGAGGGAGCAGTACTTC	CASSWDREREQYF
TRBV6-5	11	once	TRBJ1-2	.	TGTGCCAGCAATGCAGGGCCTGGCTACACCTTC	CASNAGPGYTF
TRBV29-1	13	few	TRBJ2-4	TRBD2	TGCAGCCTAAGCGGGAGAGCCAAAAACATTCAGTACTTC	CSLSGRAKNIQYF
TRBV7-2	15	few	TRBJ2-7	TRBD2	TGTGCCAGCAGTGAAGCGGGAGGGCCGAGAAACGAGCAGTACTTC	CASSEAGGPRNEQYF
TRBV12-3/TRBV12-4	13	.	TRBJ1-5	.	TGTGCCAGCAGCACGGGGGATTGGAAGCCCCAGCATTTT	CASSTGDWKPQHF
TRBV7-9	15	.	TRBJ1-1	.	TGTGCCAGCAGCCCAAGGACTGCCTCCTGGACGGAAGCTTTCTTT	CASSPRTASWTEAFF
TRBV6-5	15	.	TRBJ2-7	.	TGTGCCAGCAGTCGCTACTCAGCGCGCCCCTACGAGCAGTACTTC	CASSRYSARPYEQYF
TRBV4-1	16	few	TRBJ2-6	.	TGCGCCAGCAGCCCGAGCGTCGGGGACGGGGCCAACGTCCTGACTTTC	CASSPSVGDGANVLTF
TRBV15	14	once	TRBJ2-7	.	TGTGCCACCAGCAGGGATGACGGTGCCTACGAGCAGTACTTC	CATSRDDGAYEQYF
TRBV4-3	16	few	TRBJ2-1	.	TGCGCCAGCAGCCAAGATACACGGATCTCCTACAATGAGCAGTTCTTC	CASSQDTRISYNEQFF
TRBV29-1	11	.	TRBJ1-2	.	TGCAGCGCCGAATACGGCTATGGCTACACCTTC	CSAEYGYGYTF
TRBV2	14	.	TRBJ2-5	TRBD2	TGTGCCAGCAGTGAATGGCGGGAGGGGGGGACCCAGTACTTC	CASSEWREGGTQYF
TRBV7-9	15	few	TRBJ2-6	TRBD1	TGTGCCAGGACAGGGATAAGCTCTGGGGCCAACGTCCTGACTTTC	CARTGISSGANVLTF
TRBV5-1	15	once	TRBJ1-4	.	TGCGCCAGCAGCTTATTCAGGGGCCCTAATGAAAAACTGTTTTTT	CASSLFRGPNEKLFF
TRBV11-2	17	few	TRBJ1-1	TRBD1	TGTGCCAGCAGCTTAGGACAGGGGGAGTTCATGAACACTGAAGCTTTCTTT	CASSLGQGEFMNTEAFF